Each of the 10 T cell receptor beta chains below was sequenced from the same sample in a study of cytotoxic CD8 clonotypes in ibrutinib-treated CLL. The assay was immunoSEQ multiplex PCR, and TCRdb's table has in-frame clones only and misses some. The table shows 130,000 to 150,000 clones, with 79% occurring only once. This material consisted of PBMCs, taken after 12 months of ibrutinib treatment. These receptors were obtained from a human donor with chronic lymphocytic leukemia.

V and J are TRBV18 and TRBJ2-7, with 8 positions matching TRBD1. The CDR3 extends over 14 amino acids. Germline V gene sequence: CDR1 KGHSH, CDR2 LQKENI. Unmatched junction bases numbered 5, after V lost 2 bases and J lost 5 bases. The CDR3 protein is CASSPGTGLDEQYF. In DNA form, the CDR3 reads TGTGCCAGCTCACCAGGGACAGGATTGGACGAGCAGTACTTC.

This rearrangement joins TRBV19 to TRBJ2-1; 13 nucleotides line up with TRBD2. V dropped 1 base and J dropped 4; count of bases not matched to a gene: 1. In germline, CDR1 is LNHDA, CDR2 SQIVND (reference sequence). The CDR3 totals 16 residues. Here the CDR3 DNA reads TGTGCCAGTAGTATAGGGACTAGCGGGAGTTACAATGAGCAGTTCTTC. As protein: CASSIGTSGSYNEQFF.

This clone was counted a few times. CDR3 nucleotides: TGCGCCAGCAGCCAAGTAGGGAGCGGCACAGATACGCAGTATTTT. It is translated as CASSQVGSGTDTQYF. The gene calls are TRBV4-1 and TRBJ2-3; maybe TRBD2 (5 bases). The CDR3 has 15 amino acids. Trimming removed 1 base at V and 1 base at J, with 9 bases between. Germline loops: CDR1 MGHRA, CDR2 YSYEKL.

V gene TRBV29-1 combines with J gene TRBJ2-5; 7 nucleotides align to TRBD1. Germline V gives CDR1 SQVTM, CDR2 ANQGSEA. This CDR3 comprises 13 residues. V lost 6 bases to trimming and J lost 2 bases; unmatched junction nucleotides: 6. The CDR3 DNA reads TGCAGCGTCGAGGGGACAGATCAAGAGACCCAGTACTTC. Residues: CSVEGTDQETQYF.

V is TRBV7-9 and J is TRBJ2-7; D is ambiguous. Germline lookup yields CDR1 SEHNR and CDR2 FQNEAQ (reference sequence). V shed 1 base and J shed 2 bases, with 6 bases lying between them. The CDR3 is made up of 13 amino acids. CDR3 DNA: TGTGCCAGCAGCTTAGAGGTAGCCTACGAGCAGTACTTC. This translates into CASSLEVAYEQYF.

A single count supports this clone. V and J are TRBV7-7 and TRBJ2-3; weak D call: TRBD2 (6 bases). The CDR3 is made up of 14 amino acids. The ends were cut back, 1 base at V and 6 bases at J, with 11 bases in the middle. CDR1 and CDR2 (germline): SSHAT, FNYEAQ (reference sequence). CDR3 bases: TGTGCCAGCAGCTTAGGGGCGGGAATGGATACGCAGTATTTT. Protein product: CASSLGAGMDTQYF.

The chain uses TRBV5-4 and TRBJ2-1, with TRBD2 matching over 7 bases. V lost 1 base and J lost 6; bases outside the gene matches: 10. The germline CDR1 and CDR2 sequences are SGHNT and YYREEE (reference sequence). There are 16 residues in the CDR3. CDR3 in amino acids: CASSLRQAVAGNEQFF. The CDR3, as DNA: TGTGCCAGCAGCTTGAGGCAGGCGGTAGCGGGCAATGAGCAGTTCTTC. Drawing the rest from reference TRBV5-4 and TRBJ2-1, the complete variable domain is ETGVTQSPTHLIKTRGQQVTLRCSSQSGHNTVSWYQQALGQGPQFIFQYYREEENGRGNFPPRFSGLQFPNYSSELNVNALELDDSALYLCASSLRQAVAGNEQFFGPGTRLTVL.

This chain joins TRBV5-1 and TRBJ2-7, with D hard to call. Trimming took off 1 base at V and 1 base at J, with 9 bases between the two ends. Germline CDR1 and CDR2: SGHRS and YFSETQ. This CDR3 comprises 14 residues. The CDR3 nucleotides are TGCGCCAGCAGCTTGAAACAATTATCCTACGAGCAGTACTTC. Amino acids: CASSLKQLSYEQYF.

The rearrangement uses TRBV30 and TRBJ2-1; TRBD1 or TRBD2 may be the D gene (5 bases each). Germline loops: CDR1 GTSNPN, CDR2 SVGIG (reference sequence). V gave up 0 bases and J gave up 7 bases, with 19 bases separating them. The CDR3 has 16 residues. This CDR3 reads CAWSVLSWGSKNEQFF. CDR3 DNA sequence: TGTGCCTGGAGTGTACTCTCTTGGGGGTCCAAGAATGAGCAGTTCTTC.

The rearrangement joins TRBV5-4 to TRBJ2-1, with 8 bases matching TRBD1. Germline loops: CDR1 SGHNT, CDR2 YYREEE (reference sequence). The ends lost 5 bases at V and 0 bases at J; junction bases unmatched: 7. The CDR3 runs to 16 residues. The CDR3 DNA sequence: TGTGCCAGCAGACCGGGACAGGCTAGCTCCTACAATGAGCAGTTCTTC. Protein sequence: CASRPGQASSYNEQFF.